This TCR beta chain was profiled in a study of cytomegalovirus exposure and HLA in healthy donors. About the research overall: Genotyping showed roughly 81% of a few hundred donors falling in the Caucasian-associated ancestry cluster. General study points: Roughly even sequencing depth across donors was the assumption behind the presence/absence analyses. In an earlier analysis, in roughly 580 donors, most V segments appeared productive either ~90% or ~30% of the time. Researchers reported in a later analysis that a missense DCLRE1C variant was tied to TCR beta V- and J-gene trimming.

Use of 60 Vbeta and 13 Jbeta primers characterized the PCR. The table came from immunoSEQ multiplex PCR; TCRdb's copy has only in-frame clones and leaves some out. The data show some 150,000 clones, 73% seen once. Note on this clone: What it recognizes is unknown.

V dropped 4 bases and J dropped 0 bases, with 16 bases sitting between them. Germline values: CDR1 SEHNR, CDR2 FQNEAQ (reference sequence). There are 18 residues in the CDR3. The clonotype originates from a human donor in good health. The sample comprised PBMCs. V usage is TRBV7-9 and J usage is TRBJ2-6; D is possibly TRBD1 (6 bases). CDR3: CASSWAGGISSGANVLTF. The CDR3 nucleotides are TGTGCCAGCAGCTGGGCTGGGGGCATTAGCTCTGGGGCCAACGTCCTGACTTTC.